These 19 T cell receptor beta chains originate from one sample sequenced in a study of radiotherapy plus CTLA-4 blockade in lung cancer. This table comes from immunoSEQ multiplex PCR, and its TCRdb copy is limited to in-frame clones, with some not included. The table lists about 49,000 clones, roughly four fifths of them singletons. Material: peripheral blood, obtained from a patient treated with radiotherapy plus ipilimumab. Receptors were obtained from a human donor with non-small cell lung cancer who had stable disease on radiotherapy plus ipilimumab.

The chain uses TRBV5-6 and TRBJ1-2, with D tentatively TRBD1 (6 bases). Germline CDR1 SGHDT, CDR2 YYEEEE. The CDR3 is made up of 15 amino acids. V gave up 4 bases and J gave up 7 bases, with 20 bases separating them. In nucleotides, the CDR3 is TGTGCCAGCAGCCAAGGGACACAGATGACTGTTGGCTACACCTTC. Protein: CASSQGTQMTVGYTF.

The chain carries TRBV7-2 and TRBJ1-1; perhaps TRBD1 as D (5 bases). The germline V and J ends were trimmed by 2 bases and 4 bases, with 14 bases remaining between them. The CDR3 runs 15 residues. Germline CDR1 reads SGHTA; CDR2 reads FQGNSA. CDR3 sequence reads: CASSLSEGVSTEAFF. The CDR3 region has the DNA TGTGCCAGCAGCTTATCGGAAGGGGTGAGCACTGAAGCTTTCTTT.

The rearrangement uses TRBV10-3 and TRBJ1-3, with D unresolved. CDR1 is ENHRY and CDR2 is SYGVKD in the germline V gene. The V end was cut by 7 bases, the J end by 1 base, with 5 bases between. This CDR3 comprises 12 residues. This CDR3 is CAIKGSGNTIYF. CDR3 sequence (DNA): TGTGCCATCAAAGGATCTGGAAACACCATATATTTT.

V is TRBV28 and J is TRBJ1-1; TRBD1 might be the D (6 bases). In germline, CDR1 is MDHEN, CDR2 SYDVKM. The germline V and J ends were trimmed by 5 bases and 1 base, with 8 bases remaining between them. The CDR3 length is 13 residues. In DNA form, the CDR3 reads TGTGCCAGCAGTCCGGGACAGAACACTGAAGCTTTCTTT. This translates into CASSPGQNTEAFF.

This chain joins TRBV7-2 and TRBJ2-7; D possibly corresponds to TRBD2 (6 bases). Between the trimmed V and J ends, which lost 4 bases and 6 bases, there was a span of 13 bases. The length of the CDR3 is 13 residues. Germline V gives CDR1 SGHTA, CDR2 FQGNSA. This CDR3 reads CASSSWREVEQYV. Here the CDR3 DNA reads TGTGCCAGCAGCTCGTGGAGGGAGGTCGAGCAGTACGTC.

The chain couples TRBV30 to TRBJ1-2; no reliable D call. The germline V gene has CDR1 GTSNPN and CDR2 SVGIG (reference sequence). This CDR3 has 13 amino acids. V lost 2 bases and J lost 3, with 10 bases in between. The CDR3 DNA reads TGTGCCTGGAGTAAGGCAGATTACTATGGCTACACCTTC. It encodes CAWSKADYYGYTF.

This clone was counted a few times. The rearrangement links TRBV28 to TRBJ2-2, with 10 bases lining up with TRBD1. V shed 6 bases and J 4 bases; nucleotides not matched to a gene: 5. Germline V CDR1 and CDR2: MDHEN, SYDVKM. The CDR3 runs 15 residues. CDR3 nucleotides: TGTGCCAGCAGGGGGACAGGGGTCAGCACCGGGGAGCTGTTTTTT. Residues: CASRGTGVSTGELFF.

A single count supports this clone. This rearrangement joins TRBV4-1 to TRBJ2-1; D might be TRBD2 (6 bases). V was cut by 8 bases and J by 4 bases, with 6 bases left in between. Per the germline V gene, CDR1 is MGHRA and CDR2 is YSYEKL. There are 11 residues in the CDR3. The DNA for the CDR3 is TGCGCCAGCGGAGGGTACAATGAGCAGTTCTTC. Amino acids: CASGGYNEQFF.

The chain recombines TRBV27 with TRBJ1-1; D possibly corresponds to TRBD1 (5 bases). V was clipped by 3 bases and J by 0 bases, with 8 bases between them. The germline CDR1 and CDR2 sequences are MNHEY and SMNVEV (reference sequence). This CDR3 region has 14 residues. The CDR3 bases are TGTGCCAGCAGTTTGGGACGTATGAACACTGAAGCTTTCTTT. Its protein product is CASSLGRMNTEAFF.

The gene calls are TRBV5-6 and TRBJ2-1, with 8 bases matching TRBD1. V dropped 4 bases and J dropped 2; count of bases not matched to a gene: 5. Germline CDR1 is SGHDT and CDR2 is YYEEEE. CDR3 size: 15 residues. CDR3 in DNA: TGTGCCAGCAGCATTGACAGGGGTACCTACAATGAGCAGTTCTTC. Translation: CASSIDRGTYNEQFF.

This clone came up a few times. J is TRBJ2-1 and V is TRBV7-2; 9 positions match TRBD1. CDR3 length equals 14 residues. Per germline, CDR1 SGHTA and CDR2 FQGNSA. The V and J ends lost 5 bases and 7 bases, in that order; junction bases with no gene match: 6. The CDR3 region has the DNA TGTGCCAGCAGCCCCCGGGACAGGGTAAATGAGCAGTTCTTC. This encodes CASSPRDRVNEQFF.

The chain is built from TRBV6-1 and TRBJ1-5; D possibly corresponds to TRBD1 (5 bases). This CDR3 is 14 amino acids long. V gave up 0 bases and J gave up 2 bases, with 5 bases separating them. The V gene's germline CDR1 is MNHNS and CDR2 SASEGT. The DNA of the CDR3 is TGTGCCAGCAGTGAAGCAGGGGGCAATCAGCCCCAGCATTTT. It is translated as CASSEAGGNQPQHF.

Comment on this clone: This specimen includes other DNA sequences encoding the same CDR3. The CDR3 bases are TGTGCCAGCAGGGGGCGCCCTGAAGCTTTCTTT. It encodes CASRGRPEAFF. The V call is TRBV28, the J call TRBJ1-1, with D possibly being TRBD1 (5 bases). Germline V gene lookup returns CDR1 MDHEN and CDR2 SYDVKM. This CDR3 is 11 amino acids long. The germline V and J ends were trimmed by 6 bases and 6 bases, with 8 bases remaining between them.

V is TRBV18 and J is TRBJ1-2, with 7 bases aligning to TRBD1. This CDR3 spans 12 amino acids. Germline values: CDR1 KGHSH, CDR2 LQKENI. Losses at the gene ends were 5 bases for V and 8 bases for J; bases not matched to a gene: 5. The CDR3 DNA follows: TGTGCCAGCTCAATTGGACAGGTCGGCTACACCTTC. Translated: CASSIGQVGYTF. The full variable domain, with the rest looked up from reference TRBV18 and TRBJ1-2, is NAGVMQNPRHLVRRRGQEARLRCSPMKGHSHVYWYRQLPEEGLKFMVYLQKENIIDESGMPKERFSAEFPKEGPSILRIQQVVRGDSAAYFCASSIGQVGYTFGSGTRLTVV.

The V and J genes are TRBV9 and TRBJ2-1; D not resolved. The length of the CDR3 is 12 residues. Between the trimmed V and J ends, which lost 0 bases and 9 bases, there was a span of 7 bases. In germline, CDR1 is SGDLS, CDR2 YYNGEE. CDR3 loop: CASSVARSEQFF. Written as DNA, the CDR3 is TGTGCCAGCAGCGTAGCCAGGTCTGAGCAGTTCTTC. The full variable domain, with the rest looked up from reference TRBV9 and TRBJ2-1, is DSGVTQTPKHLITATGQRVTLRCSPRSGDLSVYWYQQSLDQGLQFLIQYYNGEERAKGNILERFSAQQFPDLHSELNLSSLELGDSALYFCASSVARSEQFFGPGTRLTVL.

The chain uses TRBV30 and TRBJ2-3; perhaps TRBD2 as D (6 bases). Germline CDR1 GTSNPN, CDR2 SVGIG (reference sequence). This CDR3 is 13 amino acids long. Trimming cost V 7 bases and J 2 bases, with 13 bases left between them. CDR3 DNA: TGTGCCTTCCGGGACTCATACACAGATACGCAGTATTTT. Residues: CAFRDSYTDTQYF. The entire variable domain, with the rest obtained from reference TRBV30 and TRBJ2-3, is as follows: SQTIHQWPATLVQPVGSPLSLECTVEGTSNPNLYWYRQAAGRGLQLLFYSVGIGQISSEVPQNLSASRPQDRQFILSSKKLLLSDSGFYLCAFRDSYTDTQYFGPGTRLTVL.

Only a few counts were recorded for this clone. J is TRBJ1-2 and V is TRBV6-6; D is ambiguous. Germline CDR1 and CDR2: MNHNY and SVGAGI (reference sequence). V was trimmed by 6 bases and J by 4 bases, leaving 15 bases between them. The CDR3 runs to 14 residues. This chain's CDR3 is CASSLLGLTYGYTF. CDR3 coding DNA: TGTGCCAGCAGCTTACTCGGGCTAACCTATGGCTACACCTTC.

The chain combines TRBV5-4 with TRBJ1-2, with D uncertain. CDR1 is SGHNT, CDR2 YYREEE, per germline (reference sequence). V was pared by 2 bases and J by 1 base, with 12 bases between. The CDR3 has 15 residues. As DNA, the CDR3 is TGTGCCAGCAGCTTACATTTAACAGATAACTATGGCTACACCTTC. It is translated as CASSLHLTDNYGYTF. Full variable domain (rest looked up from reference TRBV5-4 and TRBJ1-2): ETGVTQSPTHLIKTRGQQVTLRCSSQSGHNTVSWYQQALGQGPQFIFQYYREEENGRGNFPPRFSGLQFPNYSSELNVNALELDDSALYLCASSLHLTDNYGYTFGSGTRLTVV.

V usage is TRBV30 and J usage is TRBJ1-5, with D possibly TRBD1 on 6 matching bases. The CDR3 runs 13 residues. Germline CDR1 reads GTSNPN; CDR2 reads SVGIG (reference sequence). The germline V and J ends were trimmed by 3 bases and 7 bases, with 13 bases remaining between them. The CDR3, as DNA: TGTGCCTGGAGGGGGGCCTGGGGGCAGCCCCAGCATTTT. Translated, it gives CAWRGAWGQPQHF.